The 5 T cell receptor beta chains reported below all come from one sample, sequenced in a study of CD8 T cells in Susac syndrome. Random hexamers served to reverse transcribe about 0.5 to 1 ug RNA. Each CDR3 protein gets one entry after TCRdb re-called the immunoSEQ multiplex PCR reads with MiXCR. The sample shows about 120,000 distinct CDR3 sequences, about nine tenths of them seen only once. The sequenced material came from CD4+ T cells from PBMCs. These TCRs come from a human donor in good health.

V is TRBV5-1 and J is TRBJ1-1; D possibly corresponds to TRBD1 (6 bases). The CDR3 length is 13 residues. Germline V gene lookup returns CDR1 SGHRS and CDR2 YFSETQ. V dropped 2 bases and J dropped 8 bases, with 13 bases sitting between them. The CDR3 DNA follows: TGCGCCAGCAGCTTATCCCACAGGGAAGAAGCTTTCTTT. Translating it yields CASSLSHREEAFF.

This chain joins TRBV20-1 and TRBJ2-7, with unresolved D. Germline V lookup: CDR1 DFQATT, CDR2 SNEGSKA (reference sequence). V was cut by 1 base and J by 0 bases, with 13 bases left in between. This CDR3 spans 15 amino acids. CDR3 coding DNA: TGCAGTGCTAGAGTCCGCACCTCGAGCTCCTACGAGCAGTACTTC. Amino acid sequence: CSARVRTSSSYEQYF.

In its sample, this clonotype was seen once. The CDR3 DNA reads TGTGCCAGCAGCTTCACATCTTCAGAGGTTTATGAAAAACTGTTTTTT. Amino acid sequence: CASSFTSSEVYEKLFF. J is TRBJ1-4 and V is TRBV5-5; D not resolved. The V gene lost 2 bases and the J gene lost 6 bases, with 17 bases spanning the gap. From germline, CDR1 is SGHKS and CDR2 YYEKEE (reference sequence). The CDR3 contains 16 residues.

CDR3 residues: CASTGRVGTEAFF. The CDR3 nucleotides are TGTGCCAGTACGGGCAGGGTGGGTACTGAAGCTTTCTTT. The genes are TRBV19 and TRBJ1-1; the D gene is possibly TRBD1 (5 bases). From germline, CDR1 is LNHDA and CDR2 SQIVND (reference sequence). Trimming took 7 bases from V and 5 from J, leaving 14 bases between them. This CDR3 comprises 13 residues.

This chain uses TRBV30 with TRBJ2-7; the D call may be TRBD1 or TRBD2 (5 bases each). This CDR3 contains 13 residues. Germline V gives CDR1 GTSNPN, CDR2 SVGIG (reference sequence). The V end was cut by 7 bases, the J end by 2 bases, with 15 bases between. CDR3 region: CASRDVAAYEQYF. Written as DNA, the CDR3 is TGTGCCTCCAGGGACGTCGCAGCCTACGAGCAGTACTTC.